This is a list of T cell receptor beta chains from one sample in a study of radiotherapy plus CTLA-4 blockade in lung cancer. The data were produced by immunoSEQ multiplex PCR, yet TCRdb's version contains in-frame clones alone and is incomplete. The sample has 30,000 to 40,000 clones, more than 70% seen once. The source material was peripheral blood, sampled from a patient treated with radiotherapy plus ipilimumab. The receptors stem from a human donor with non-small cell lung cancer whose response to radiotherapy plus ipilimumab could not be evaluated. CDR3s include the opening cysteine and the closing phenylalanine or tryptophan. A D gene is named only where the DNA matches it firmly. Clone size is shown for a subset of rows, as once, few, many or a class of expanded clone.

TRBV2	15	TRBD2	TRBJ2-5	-	TGTGCCAGCAGCAAACTAGCGGGAGAGGGGGGGACCCAGTACTTC	CASSKLAGEGGTQYF
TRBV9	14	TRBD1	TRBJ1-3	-	TGTGCCAGCAGCGAACAGGGGGCGGGAAACACCATATATTTT	CASSEQGAGNTIYF
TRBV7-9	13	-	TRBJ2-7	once	TGTGCCAGCAGCTTAGGACAGAACTACGAGCAGTACTTC	CASSLGQNYEQYF
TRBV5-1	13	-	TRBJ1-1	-	TGCGCCAGCAGCTTTGGTGATAGCACTGAAGCTTTCTTT	CASSFGDSTEAFF
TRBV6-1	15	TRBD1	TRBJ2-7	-	TGTGCCAGCAGTGGGTCCGGGACAGGGGCCTACGAGCAGTACTTC	CASSGSGTGAYEQYF
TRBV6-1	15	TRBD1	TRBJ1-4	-	TGTGCCAGCAGTGTGCACCAGGGGGCCGGGGAAAAACTGTTTTTT	CASSVHQGAGEKLFF
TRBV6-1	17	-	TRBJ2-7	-	TGTGCCAGCAGTGCACCGGAGGGCCGCGAGGGGTCCTACGAGCAGTACTTC	CASSAPEGREGSYEQYF
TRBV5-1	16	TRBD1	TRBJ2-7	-	TGCGCCAGCAGCTTGTGGGGTGGACAGGGGGCTGACGAGCAGTACTTC	CASSLWGGQGADEQYF
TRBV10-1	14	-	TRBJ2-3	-	TGCGCCAGCAGTGACCAAGACAGACCAGATACGCAGTATTTT	CASSDQDRPDTQYF
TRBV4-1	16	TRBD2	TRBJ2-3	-	TGCGCCAGCAGCCAAGGGGGCGGAGCGGGAACAGATACGCAGTATTTT	CASSQGGGAGTDTQYF
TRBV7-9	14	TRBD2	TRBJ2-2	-	TGTGCCAGCAGCCCGACTAGCCAGCTCGGGGAGCTGTTTTTT	CASSPTSQLGELFF
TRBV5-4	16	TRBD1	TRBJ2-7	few	TGCGCCAGCAGCTATGTCCGAGGGACAGGTGGCAACGAGCAGTACTTC	CASSYVRGTGGNEQYF
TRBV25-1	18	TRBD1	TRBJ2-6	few	TGTGCCAGCAGTGATCCGGGACAGGGGTTCTCTGGGGCCAACGTCCTGACTTTC	CASSDPGQGFSGANVLTF
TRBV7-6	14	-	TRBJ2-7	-	TGTGCCAGCAGCATCGAACCCAGTACGGAGGAGCAGTACTTC	CASSIEPSTEEQYF
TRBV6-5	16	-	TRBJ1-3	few	TGTGCCAGCAGTTACGACGAGGTGACCTCTGGAAACACCATATATTTT	CASSYDEVTSGNTIYF
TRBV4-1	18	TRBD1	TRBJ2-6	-	TGCGCCAGCAGCCAAGATGATACAGGGGTTACTGGGGCCAACGTCCTGACTTTC	CASSQDDTGVTGANVLTF
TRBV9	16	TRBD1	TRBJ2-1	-	TGTGCCAGCAGCGCTTTGGGACAGGGTGGGGGAAGTGAGCAGTTCTTC	CASSALGQGGGSEQFF
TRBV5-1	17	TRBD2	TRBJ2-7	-	TGCGCCAGCAGCTTGGCAGCGGGACTAGCGGGAGGTCACGAGCAGTACTTC	CASSLAAGLAGGHEQYF
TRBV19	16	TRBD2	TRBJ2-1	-	TGTGCCAGTAGTAGGATGACTAGCGTATCGGGCAATGAGCAGTTCTTC	CASSRMTSVSGNEQFF
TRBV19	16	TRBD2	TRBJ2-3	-	TGTGCCAGTAGTCAGTTAGCGGGAGCGGGGACAGATACGCAGTATTTT	CASSQLAGAGTDTQYF
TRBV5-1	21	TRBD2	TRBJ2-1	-	TGCGCCAGCAGCCAGGGTCCCGGGGCGGGAGGGTCCTCTCAATCCTACAATGAGCAGTTCTTC	CASSQGPGAGGSSQSYNEQFF
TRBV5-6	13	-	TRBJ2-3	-	TGTGCCAGCAGCTTACGAGGCCCAGATACGCAGTATTTT	CASSLRGPDTQYF
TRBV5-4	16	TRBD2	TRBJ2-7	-	TGTGCCAGCAGCCAGGGACTAGCGGGAGCTTCCTACGAGCAGTACTTC	CASSQGLAGASYEQYF
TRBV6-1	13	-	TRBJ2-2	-	TGTGCCATATGGGCTTGGAACACCGGGGAGCTGTTTTTT	CAIWAWNTGELFF
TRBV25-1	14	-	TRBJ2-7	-	TGTGCCAGCAGTGAATTGACTGAAGCCTACGAGCAGTACTTC	CASSELTEAYEQYF
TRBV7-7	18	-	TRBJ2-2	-	TGTGCCAGCAGCTCAGACCTTAGCTCCCGGCCGATCACCGGGGAGCTGTTTTTT	CASSSDLSSRPITGELFF
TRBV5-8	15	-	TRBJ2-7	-	TGTGCCAGCAGCCGTTCGGGACACCCTACCTACGAGCAGTACTTC	CASSRSGHPTYEQYF
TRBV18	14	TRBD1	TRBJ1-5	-	TGTGCCAGCTCACCGGGACAGGGCTATCAGCCCCAGCATTTT	CASSPGQGYQPQHF
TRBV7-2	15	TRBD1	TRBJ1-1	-	TGTGCCAGCAGCTTATTCAGGGGGCAGGACACTGAAGCTTTCTTT	CASSLFRGQDTEAFF
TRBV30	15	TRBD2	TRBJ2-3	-	TGTGCCTGGAGTGTTTGGAAGGGAGGGACAGATACGCAGTATTTT	CAWSVWKGGTDTQYF
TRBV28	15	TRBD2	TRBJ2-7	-	TGTGCCAGCAGTTTACCGTTGGGGGGGTCCGGCGAGCAGTACTTC	CASSLPLGGSGEQYF
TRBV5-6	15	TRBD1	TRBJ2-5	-	TGTGCCAGCAGCTTGGTCGGGACAGGGCAAGAGACCCAGTACTTC	CASSLVGTGQETQYF
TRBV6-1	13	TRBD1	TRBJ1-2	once	TGTGCCAGCAGTGAACAGGGGGCGCGTGGCTACACCTTC	CASSEQGARGYTF
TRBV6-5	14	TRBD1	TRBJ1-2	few	TGTGCCAGCAGTTACGGGACAGAGCTCTATGGCTACACCTTC	CASSYGTELYGYTF
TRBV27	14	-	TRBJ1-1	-	TGTGCCAGCAGTCGTTACGGGGTGGAGGCTGAAGCTTTCTTT	CASSRYGVEAEAFF
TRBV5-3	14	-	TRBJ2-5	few	TGTGCCAGCAGCTTGGATCTCAGACAAGAGACCCAGTACTTC	CASSLDLRQETQYF
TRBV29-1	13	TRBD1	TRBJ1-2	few	TGCAGCGCTCGGGGACAGAATGACTATGGCTACACCTTC	CSARGQNDYGYTF
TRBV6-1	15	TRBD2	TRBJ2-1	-	TGTGCCAGTTGTCATGGGATAGCGGGAGTGAGTGAGCAGTTCTTC	CASCHGIAGVSEQFF
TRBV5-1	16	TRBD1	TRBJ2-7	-	TGCGCCAGCAGCTATGTCCGAGGGACAGGTGGCAACGAGCAGTACTTC	CASSYVRGTGGNEQYF
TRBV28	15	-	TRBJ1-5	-	TGTGCCAGCAGTGATGACAGTTGGAACAATCAGCCCCAGCATTTT	CASSDDSWNNQPQHF
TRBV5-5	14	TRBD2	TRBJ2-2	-	TGTGCCAGCAGCCCGGGACTACCACACCGGGGAGCTGTTTTT	CASSPGLPHRGAVF
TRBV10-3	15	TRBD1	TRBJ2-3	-	TGTGCCATCAGTTCGGGACAGGGGGCGCGAGATACGCAGTATTTT	CAISSGQGARDTQYF
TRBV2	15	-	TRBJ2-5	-	TGTGCCAGCAGTGAATCATGGGCCCGGGGAGGGACCCAGTACTTC	CASSESWARGGTQYF
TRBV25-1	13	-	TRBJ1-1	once	TGTGCCAGCAGTGAATTTGGGGCCTCGGTAGCTTTCTTT	CASSEFGASVAFF
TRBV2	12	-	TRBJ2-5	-	TGTGCCAGCTGCCGGACAGAAGAGACCCAGTACTTC	CASCRTEETQYF
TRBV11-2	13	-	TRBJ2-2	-	TGTGCCAGCAGCCCCCCTAGAACCGGGGAGCTGTTTTTT	CASSPPRTGELFF
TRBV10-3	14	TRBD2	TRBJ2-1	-	TGTGCCATCAAAGGGACTAGCGGGACTGGGGAGCAGTTCTTC	CAIKGTSGTGEQFF
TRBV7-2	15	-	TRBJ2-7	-	TGTGCCAGCAGCTTAAGGCTAGGCCTCCCCTACGAGCAGTACTTC	CASSLRLGLPYEQYF
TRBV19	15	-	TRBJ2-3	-	TGTGCCAGTGCCGGCCGTAGCCGGAACACAGATACGCAGTATTTT	CASAGRSRNTDTQYF
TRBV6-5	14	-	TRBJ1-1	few	TGTGCCAGCAGTTACTCGAGGCAGGGAGGTGAAGCTTTCTTT	CASSYSRQGGEAFF